The 20 T cell receptor beta chains below were found in one sample sequenced in a study of blood T cell repertoires in COVID-19. This table comes from immunoSEQ multiplex PCR, and its TCRdb copy is limited to in-frame clones, with some not included. This sample carries about 320,000 clones, approximately 85% of them seen once, and the ten largest clones take about 7%. Material for sequencing was peripheral blood. The receptor set was obtained from a human donor in a cohort sampled during active COVID-19.

This chain uses TRBV4-1 with TRBJ1-3; D unresolved. The CDR3 is made up of 14 amino acids. The V gene's germline CDR1 is MGHRA and CDR2 YSYEKL. V gave up 4 bases and J gave up 3 bases, with 10 bases separating them. The CDR3 loop reads CASSPPGSGNTIYF. As DNA, the CDR3 is TGCGCCAGCAGCCCCCCGGGGAGTGGAAACACCATATATTTT.

This chain connects TRBV9 to TRBJ1-2; TRBD1 agrees at 10 bases. CDR3 length equals 16 residues. CDR1 is SGDLS and CDR2 is YYNGEE in the germline V gene. V was pared by 1 base and J by 8 bases, with 11 bases of the junction left unmatched. CDR3 region: CASSVNVGQGPGGYTF. CDR3 bases: TGTGCCAGCAGCGTAAACGTGGGACAGGGGCCCGGGGGCTACACCTTC.

The sample holds one count of this clone. The chain recombines TRBV6-6 with TRBJ2-7, with 8 bases matching TRBD1. The V gene's germline CDR1 is MNHNY and CDR2 SVGAGI (reference sequence). The CDR3 sequence is 15 residues long. The ends lost 2 bases at V and 2 bases at J; junction bases unmatched: 5. CDR3 in amino acids: CASSYPRDRTYEQYF. The CDR3 DNA sequence: TGTGCCAGCAGTTACCCCCGGGACAGGACCTACGAGCAGTACTTC.

The genes are TRBV10-3 and TRBJ1-3, with D maybe TRBD1 (6 bases). Looked up from germline, CDR1 is ENHRY and CDR2 is SYGVKD. The V end lost 0 bases, the J end lost 0 bases, and 12 bases lay between the germline ends. This CDR3 spans 17 amino acids. CDR3 protein: CAISESVGGASGNTIYF. The CDR3 DNA follows: TGTGCCATCAGTGAGTCGGTGGGGGGGGCCTCTGGAAACACCATATATTTT.

CDR3 sequence (DNA): TGTGCCAGCAGGAGCAGGGGAAGCACTGAAGCTTTCTTT. Its protein is CASRSRGSTEAFF. This chain uses TRBV27 with TRBJ1-1; D might be TRBD1 (6 bases). Germline V gives CDR1 MNHEY, CDR2 SMNVEV (reference sequence). The CDR3 length is 13 residues. Deletions cut 6 bases from V and 4 bases from J, with 12 bases between.

This rearrangement joins TRBV7-8 to TRBJ2-3, with D unresolved. Trimming pared 6 bases from V and 2 bases from J, leaving 12 bases between. Germline V gene lookup returns CDR1 SGHVS and CDR2 FQNEAQ. This CDR3 comprises 14 residues. CDR3: CASRYGSATDTQYF. The CDR3 region has the DNA TGTGCCAGCAGGTACGGCAGCGCCACAGATACGCAGTATTTT.

The chain carries TRBV6-5 and TRBJ1-5; 9 nucleotides line up with TRBD1. The CDR3 runs to 14 residues. The V and J ends lost 4 bases and 4 bases, in that order; junction bases with no gene match: 2. Germline CDR1 and CDR2: MNHEY and SVGAGI. This CDR3 reads CASSWTGANQPQHF. The CDR3 nucleotides are TGTGCCAGCAGTTGGACAGGGGCGAATCAGCCCCAGCATTTT.

The chain uses TRBV5-5 and TRBJ1-1; no clear D. The CDR3 runs to 14 residues. Per germline, CDR1 SGHKS and CDR2 YYEKEE (reference sequence). Trimming took 0 bases from V and 4 from J, leaving 10 bases between them. CDR3 amino acids: CASSLAWGGTEAFF. CDR3 DNA: TGTGCCAGCAGCTTGGCTTGGGGAGGCACTGAAGCTTTCTTT.

J is TRBJ1-1 and V is TRBV5-5; D unresolved. The CDR3 spans 15 residues. V was shortened by 5 bases and J by 3 bases, with 17 bases between the two germline ends. Looked up from germline, CDR1 is SGHKS and CDR2 is YYEKEE (reference sequence). CDR3 loop: CASSTKYGTDTEAFF. CDR3 DNA sequence: TGTGCCAGCAGTACAAAGTACGGTACAGACACTGAAGCTTTCTTT.

The chain recombines TRBV19 with TRBJ1-2; 7 nucleotides align to TRBD1. The CDR3 contains 15 residues. Germline V lookup: CDR1 LNHDA, CDR2 SQIVND (reference sequence). Trimming took 5 bases from V and 3 from J; bases not matched to a gene: 9. CDR3: CASSLRTGRHYGYTF. In DNA form, the CDR3 reads TGTGCCAGTAGTCTCCGGACAGGACGTCACTATGGCTACACCTTC. Full variable domain (outside the CDR3, taken from reference TRBV19 and TRBJ1-2): DGGITQSPKYLFRKEGQNVTLSCEQNLNHDAMYWYRQDPGQGLRLIYYSQIVNDFQKGDIAEGYSVSREKKESFPLTVTSAQKNPTAFYLCASSLRTGRHYGYTFGSGTRLTVV.

This chain uses TRBV6-5 with TRBJ1-6; D uncertain. This CDR3 comprises 13 residues. Between the trimmed V and J ends, which lost 7 bases and 7 bases, there was a span of 11 bases. Looked up from germline, CDR1 is MNHEY and CDR2 is SVGAGI. The CDR3 protein is CASTIRGNSPLHF. In DNA form, the CDR3 reads TGTGCCAGCACTATCAGAGGAAATTCACCCCTCCACTTT.

The chain joins TRBV3-1 (or the pseudogene TRBV3-2) to TRBJ1-3; D uncertain. The CDR3 length is 16 residues. Trimming took 0 bases from V and 2 from J, leaving 11 bases between them. CDR1 and CDR2 from the germline V gene are LGHDT and YNNKEL (reference sequence). The CDR3 loop is CASSQDIRRTGNTIYF. The CDR3 coding sequence is TGTGCCAGCAGCCAAGATATTAGGCGGACTGGAAACACCATATATTTT.

The rearrangement joins TRBV7-9 to TRBJ2-3, with 8 bases matching TRBD1. V lost 5 bases and J lost 2; bases outside the gene matches: 15. Germline CDR1 SEHNR, CDR2 FQNEAQ (reference sequence). The CDR3 is 18 amino acids. CDR3 in amino acids: CASSLGQGGLLNTDTQYF. The CDR3 nucleotides read TGTGCCAGCAGCCTAGGACAGGGCGGGCTTCTTAACACAGATACGCAGTATTTT.

This clone was seen a few times. The chain uses TRBV7-2 and TRBJ2-5; 14 nucleotides line up with TRBD2. The germline V gene has CDR1 SGHTA and CDR2 FQGNSA. This CDR3 has 17 residues. Germline trimming cut 4 bases from V and 4 bases from J; bases unmatched to any gene: 8. CDR3 region: CASSSPTSGGGAETQYF. The CDR3 nucleotides read TGTGCCAGCAGCTCCCCGACTAGCGGGGGGGGGGCAGAGACCCAGTACTTC. Full variable domain (remainder filled in from reference TRBV7-2 and TRBJ2-5): GAGVSQSPSNKVTEKGKDVELRCDPISGHTALYWYRQSLGQGLEFLIYFQGNSAPDKSGLPSDRFSAERTGGSVSTLTIQRTQQEDSAVYLCASSSPTSGGGAETQYFGPGTRLLVL.

V and J are TRBV30 and TRBJ2-1; no clear D. V lost 2 bases and J lost 4, with 9 bases in between. The CDR3 loop spans 13 amino acids. From germline, CDR1 is GTSNPN and CDR2 SVGIG (reference sequence). CDR3 in DNA: TGTGCCTGGAGTCCGTCTCAGTACAATGAGCAGTTCTTC. Translating gives CAWSPSQYNEQFF.

The V gene is TRBV3-1 (or the pseudogene TRBV3-2), the J gene TRBJ2-5, with 10 bases aligning to TRBD1. J was trimmed by 5 bases and V by 5 bases; bases with no gene match: 20. This CDR3 region has 19 residues. The germline gives CDR1 LGHDT, CDR2 YNNKEL (reference sequence). The CDR3 DNA follows: TGTGCCAGCAGCGCCCGGGACAGGGGCCTCTCGCTAGCCCGGGAGACCCAGTACTTC. Protein product: CASSARDRGLSLARETQYF.

The chain employs TRBV11-2 and TRBJ1-2; possible D gene TRBD1, 6 bases. The CDR3 spans 14 residues. V lost 2 bases and J 2 bases, leaving 9 bases between the germline ends. Germline values: CDR1 SGHAT, CDR2 FQNNGV. CDR3 loop: CASSLTGGNYGYTF. In nucleotides, the CDR3 is TGTGCCAGCAGCTTAACGGGGGGCAACTATGGCTACACCTTC.

The chain couples TRBV7-9 to TRBJ1-1; TRBD1 matches at 9 bases. With V trimmed by 4 bases and J by 2 bases, 5 bases remained unmatched. The CDR3 has 15 residues. CDR1 is SEHNR, CDR2 FQNEAQ, per germline (reference sequence). CDR3 protein: CASSSAQGANTEAFF. CDR3 nucleotides: TGTGCCAGCAGCTCTGCACAGGGGGCTAACACTGAAGCTTTCTTT.

The chain combines TRBV6-5 with TRBJ1-4, with D perhaps matching TRBD1 (5 bases). Germline V gene sequence: CDR1 MNHEY, CDR2 SVGAGI. Trimming stripped 5 bases from V and 5 bases from J, with 9 bases between. The CDR3 has 13 residues. The CDR3 DNA is TGTGCCAGCAGTAGGGGCGACAATGAAAAACTGTTTTTT. This translates into CASSRGDNEKLFF.

In its sample, this clone was seen a few times. The J gene is TRBJ1-1, the V gene TRBV7-9; D gene uncertain. V gave up 5 bases and J gave up 1 base, with 14 bases separating them. Looked up from germline, CDR1 is SEHNR and CDR2 is FQNEAQ (reference sequence). This CDR3 is 15 amino acids long. The CDR3 coding sequence is TGTGCCAGCAGCCCCAAGGAGGTCCCGAACACTGAAGCTTTCTTT. Residues: CASSPKEVPNTEAFF.